This T cell receptor (beta chain) was profiled in a study of blood T cells in healthy people across ages. A word on this clonotype: The antigen remains unidentified. This sequence may be a read error, since a much larger clone differs from it by one base.

A second PCR, run for about 6 to 12 cycles, used a sample-barcoded 5' primer plus a J-beta primer mix. TCRdb processed the 5' RACE reads anew with MiXCR; each CDR3 protein has one entry. Among some 1.5 million distinct CDR3 sequences, 28% were seen once, and the ten largest hold less than 9.5%. Study outcomes and limitations: Older age went with lower TCR beta diversity per million T cells, in a roughly linear way. A strong correlation between TCR beta diversity and naive T cell percentage was seen.

Samples each had at least 5 micrograms of total RNA extracted. Germline CDR1 SGHTA, CDR2 FQGNSA. CDR3 length equals 15 residues. The sequenced material came from blood. This TCR was recovered from a woman younger than 45 in good health. The chain combines TRBV7-2 with TRBJ2-5; TRBD2 matches at 8 bases. The CDR3 is CANSLPAGALGTQYF. The CDR3 DNA reads as TGTGCCAACAGCTTACCAGCGGGGGCCCTCGGGACCCAGTACTTC.